This paragraph covers one TCR beta chain sequence. This clonotype was seen ten or more times. What antigen it recognizes has not been identified. It has no much larger one-base neighbor in the sample; base qualities were not kept. Library prep was done by PCR. Sequencer: Illumina HiSeq 2500. Molecular barcoding was employed in the preparation of TCR libraries, with unique molecular identifiers being used to normalize TCRbeta repertoire quantification. TCRdb cleaned the public reads at Q25 with fastp, built clones with MiXCR and kept in-frame beta chains. Rows merge per CDR3 protein into single entries with the most common DNA and genes. For this sample there are around 240,000 distinct CDR3 sequences; 9.7% appear just once. Jointly, the top ten make up about 5.4% of the sample. This sample was taken from a study of T-cell reconstitution after alpha-beta-depleted transplantation in children (dated by TCRdb to 2016 to 2017). Study-wide context: Using TCR repertoire profiling, the study followed T-cell immune reconstitution in a quantitative way in children after TCRalphabeta/CD19-depleted allogeneic hematopoietic cell transplantation.

The CDR3 contains 15 residues, cysteine and phenylalanine counted. Of the read, only the CDR3 DNA is kept; its 45 bases are in frame from base 1. The germline V gene encodes CDR1 SGHRS and CDR2 YFSETQ. V loses 4 bases of germline sequence and J loses 2 bases, and the interval between the two ends is 16 bases. This clonotype originated in a human donor who donated a stem cell graft to a child with SCID. The chain couples TRBV5-1 to TRBJ2-7; matching of 6 bases hints at TRBD2 as the D gene. This specimen consisted of PBMCs from the stem cell graft donor, obtained from the stem cell graft. The CDR3 sequence is CASSGTGLKAYEQYF. The base sequence is TGCGCCAGCAGCGGAACGGGACTTAAAGCCTACGAGCAGTACTTC.